This T cell receptor beta chain appears in the sequencing data of a study of blood T cell repertoires in COVID-19. Study information: Sites in the United States, Italy and Spain provided acute and convalescent COVID-19 samples. Sources were T cells, B-cell-depleted T cells, or PBMCs; the material itself was cDNA or gDNA.

Germline V gene lookup returns CDR1 SGHTA and CDR2 FQGTGA. CDR3 length: 13 amino acids. The V gene lost 3 bases and the J gene lost 3 bases, with 8 bases spanning the gap. Per the original data handling: Reference gene primer amplification gave estimated nucleated cell counts. Only in-frame clones appear in the TCRdb table, and some are missing; sequencing was by immunoSEQ multiplex PCR. D and trimming come from the DNA, and the V and J calls and clone size come from that table. This sample carries roughly 150,000 clones, less than 90% of them seen once, and the ten largest clones take under 5%. Sequencing used peripheral blood. The receptor was isolated from a woman in her 70s with acute or convalescent COVID-19. V is TRBV7-3 and J is TRBJ2-5; D uncertain. Here the CDR3 DNA reads TGTGCCAGCAGCTTGGGCTATAAAGAGACCCAGTACTTC. It is translated as CASSLGYKETQYF.